This T cell receptor beta chain was identified during a study of blood T cell repertoires in COVID-19. For the study at large: T cells, B-cell-depleted T cells, or PBMCs provided the cDNA or gDNA that served as material.

Sequencing was performed with immunoSEQ multiplex PCR; in TCRdb, only in-frame clones are kept and a portion is missing. The table lists almost 200,000 clones, about 86% of them singletons. Germline assignment: CDR1 SEHNR and CDR2 FQNEAQ (reference sequence). The CDR3 contains 18 residues. Losses at the gene ends were 6 bases for V and 5 bases for J; bases not matched to a gene: 14. Sequences were obtained from peripheral blood. This chain joins TRBV7-9 and TRBJ2-5; 14 bases are a match to TRBD2. This sequence was found in an older woman with acute or convalescent COVID-19. DNA of the CDR3: TGTGCCAGCAGGTCCAGCGGGACTAGCGGGAGATCGTACGAGACCCAGTACTTC. This translates into CASRSSGTSGRSYETQYF.